Below, one TCR beta chain is given with its context. Its antigen is not known. This specimen comes from a study of cytomegalovirus exposure and HLA in healthy donors. Overall study results and limits: The classifier was said to identify cytomegalovirus status with high specificity and sensitivity. As immune exposure information, only CMV serostatus was available.

The PCR ran on 60 Vbeta and 13 Jbeta primers. Assay used: immunoSEQ multiplex PCR; TCRdb lists only in-frame clones, some missing. Of 150,000 to 200,000 clones listed, roughly four fifths are singletons. Whereas donors were nominally healthy upon sampling, unrecorded immune exposures were probable. Germline CDR1 SGDLS, CDR2 YYNGEE. V was cut by 6 bases and J by 5 bases, with 18 bases left in between. The CDR3 is 15 amino acids. The sequence derives from a middle-aged man in good health and CMV-seropositive. The V call is TRBV9, the J call TRBJ1-3; the D gene is possibly TRBD1 (5 bases). Sequencing was performed on PBMCs. CDR3 residues: CASTYGGSSRNTIYF. CDR3 nucleotides: TGTGCCAGCACCTATGGGGGGAGTTCGAGAAACACCATATATTTT.